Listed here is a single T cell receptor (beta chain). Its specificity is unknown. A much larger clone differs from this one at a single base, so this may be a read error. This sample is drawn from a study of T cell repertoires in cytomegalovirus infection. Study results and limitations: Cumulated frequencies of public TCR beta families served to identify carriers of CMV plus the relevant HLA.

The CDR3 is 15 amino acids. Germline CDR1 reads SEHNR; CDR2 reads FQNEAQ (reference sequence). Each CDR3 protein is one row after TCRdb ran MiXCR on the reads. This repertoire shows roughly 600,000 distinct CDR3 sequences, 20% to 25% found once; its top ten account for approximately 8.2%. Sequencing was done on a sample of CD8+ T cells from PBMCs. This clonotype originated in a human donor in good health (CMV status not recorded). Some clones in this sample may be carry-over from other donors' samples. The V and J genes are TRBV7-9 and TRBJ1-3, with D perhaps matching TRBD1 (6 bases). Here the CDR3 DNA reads TGTGCCAACAGCTCGGACAGTTACTCTGGAAACACCATATATTTT. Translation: CANSSDSYSGNTIYF.